Described below is a single T cell receptor beta chain sequence and its context. This sample is drawn from a study of blood T cell repertoires in COVID-19. Study-wide context: The analysed material was cDNA or gDNA that came from T cells, B-cell-depleted T cells, or PBMCs.

Under the authors' procedure: Counts of nucleated cells, estimated from reference gene primer amplification, were obtained. Data came from immunoSEQ multiplex PCR; TCRdb stores just in-frame clones and leaves some out. That table furnishes V, J and clone size, whereas the DNA furnished D and trimming. The table shows tens of thousands of clones, with around four fifths occurring only once. This TCR was sampled from a woman in her seventies with acute or convalescent COVID-19. The sample taken for sequencing was peripheral blood.

As DNA, the CDR3 is TGCGCCAGCAGCTTGATGTTAGGGGGTGGCTACACCTTC. It is translated as CASSLMLGGGYTF. This sequence joins TRBV5-1 and TRBJ1-2; TRBD1 is a possible D gene (6 bases). From germline, CDR1 is SGHRS and CDR2 YFSETQ. V was trimmed by 1 base and J by 7 bases, leaving 11 bases between them. The CDR3 consists of 13 residues.